The 11 T cell receptor beta chains listed next were all sequenced from one sample in a study of T cell responses to AZD1222 COVID-19 vaccine. Measured with immunoSEQ multiplex PCR; TCRdb has only the in-frame clones, and not every one. The repertoire includes roughly 160,000 clones, roughly 94% of them detected once, and under 1.5% sits in the top ten. The input for sequencing was peripheral blood, taken 28 days after the second AZD1222 dose. All receptors come from an adult who received the AZD1222 COVID-19 vaccine.

The chain is built from TRBV27 and TRBJ2-4, with TRBD1 identical over 7 bases. This CDR3 has 18 amino acids. CDR1 and CDR2 (germline): MNHEY, SMNVEV (reference sequence). V was pared by 1 base and J by 1 base, with 10 bases of the junction left unmatched. CDR3 DNA sequence: TGTGCCAGCAGTTTATGGGGCGAGGGGGCATTCGCCAAAAACATTCAGTACTTC. The encoded protein is CASSLWGEGAFAKNIQYF.

The chain couples TRBV3-1 (or the pseudogene TRBV3-2) to TRBJ1-1, with a possible D match to TRBD1 (5 bases). This CDR3 has 14 amino acids. The V end was cut by 1 base, the J end by 4 bases, with 10 bases between. Germline V CDR1 and CDR2: LGHDT, YNNKEL (reference sequence). The CDR3 DNA is TGTGCCAGCAGCCAAGTTGCAAGGGGCACTGAAGCTTTCTTT. This gives the protein CASSQVARGTEAFF.

The rearrangement links TRBV4-1 to TRBJ1-4; D is unresolved. Trimming left V 1 base short and J 7 bases short, with 7 bases between. This CDR3 contains 13 residues. Germline values: CDR1 MGHRA, CDR2 YSYEKL. The CDR3 is CASSQVEGEKLFF. The CDR3 DNA reads TGCGCCAGCAGCCAAGTCGAGGGTGAAAAACTGTTTTTT.

The chain combines TRBV13 with TRBJ1-4; unclear D gene. With 7 bases removed from V and 7 bases from J, the gap between germline ends came to 16 bases. CDR1 and CDR2 (germline): PRHDT, FYEKMQ (reference sequence). The CDR3 contains 14 residues. The CDR3 DNA is TGTGCCAGCACCTTCATGGGCCGGCGTGAAAAACTGTTTTTT. It yields the protein CASTFMGRREKLFF.

This chain links TRBV23-1 with TRBJ1-2; TRBD1 agrees at 7 bases. TRBV23-1 is identified as an open reading frame with a role that is uncertain. This CDR3 is 16 amino acids long. Germline trimming cut 0 bases from V and 2 bases from J; bases unmatched to any gene: 6. This chain's CDR3 is CASSQSKGAENYGYTF. The CDR3 DNA sequence: TGCGCCAGCAGTCAATCGAAGGGGGCGGAGAACTATGGCTACACCTTC.

This sequence joins TRBV7-2 and TRBJ1-2, with D tentatively TRBD1 (5 bases). The germline CDR1 and CDR2 sequences are SGHTA and FQGNSA. V was clipped by 5 bases and J by 3 bases, with 7 bases between them. The length of the CDR3 is 12 residues. CDR3 coding DNA: TGTGCCAGCAGCATGACAGACTATGGCTACACCTTC. Translation gives CASSMTDYGYTF.

This clone was seen just once. The CDR3 region has the DNA TGCGCCAGCAGCTTGGTATTGGGGGCTGGCTACACCTTC. This sequence encodes CASSLVLGAGYTF. The chain has TRBV5-1 and TRBJ1-2; possible D gene TRBD1, 6 bases. The CDR3 is made up of 13 amino acids. Trimming shortened V by 0 bases and J by 7 bases, and 10 bases separated the two germline ends. Germline CDR1 SGHRS, CDR2 YFSETQ. Filled out from reference TRBV5-1 and TRBJ1-2, the complete variable domain reads KAGVTQTPRYLIKTRGQQVTLSCSPISGHRSVSWYQQTPGQGLQFLFEYFSETQRNKGNFPGRFSGRQFSNSRSEMNVSTLELGDSALYLCASSLVLGAGYTFGSGTRLTVV.

The rearrangement uses TRBV6-5 and TRBJ1-3; D is unresolved. This CDR3 region has 14 residues. Germline-derived CDR1 and CDR2 are MNHEY and SVGAGI. The V and J ends lost 8 bases and 1 base respectively, with 12 bases between them. In DNA form, the CDR3 reads TGTGCCAGCCGAGGCTTGTCGTCTGGAAACACCATATATTTT. It is translated as CASRGLSSGNTIYF.

CDR3 loop: CASSDGMGGAQNGYTF. In nucleotides, the CDR3 is TGTGCCAGCAGCGACGGGATGGGGGGGGCGCAGAATGGCTACACCTTC. The chain employs TRBV11-2 and TRBJ1-2; D may be TRBD1 (6 bases). Germline CDR1 is SGHAT and CDR2 is FQNNGV. The CDR3 extends over 16 amino acids. V gave up 5 bases and J gave up 6 bases, with 22 bases separating them.

The chain carries TRBV12-5 and TRBJ2-2; no firm D call. V lost 2 bases and J 1 base, leaving 8 bases between the germline ends. Germline CDR1 and CDR2: LGHNT and FRNRAP. The CDR3 spans 15 residues. The DNA of the CDR3 is TGTGCTAGTGGTTTGAGCGCAGGGAACACCGGGGAGCTGTTTTTT. Translating it yields CASGLSAGNTGELFF.

This chain joins TRBV6-5 and TRBJ2-7; no firm D call. CDR3 size: 13 residues. Trimming removed 6 bases from V and 0 bases from J, with 9 bases in between. Germline loops: CDR1 MNHEY, CDR2 SVGAGI. The CDR3 is CASSLWDSYEQYF. Written as DNA, the CDR3 is TGTGCCAGCAGCTTATGGGACTCCTACGAGCAGTACTTC.